This passage covers 6 T cell receptor beta chains from one sample sequenced in a study of blood T cells in healthy people across ages. A J-beta primer mix and a sample-barcoded 5' primer were used in a second PCR of about 7 to 12 cycles. TCRdb re-derived calls from the 5' RACE reads in MiXCR, one entry per CDR3 protein. The table includes over 1,500,000 distinct CDR3 sequences, about 49% detected once. Sequenced material: blood. The receptors shown here come from a woman between 40 and 50 years old in good health.

The J gene is TRBJ2-7, the V gene TRBV7-2; 7 positions agree with TRBD2. The CDR3 sequence is 15 residues long. Unmatched junction bases numbered 4, after V lost 1 base and J lost 1 base. CDR1 and CDR2 (germline): SGHTA, FQGNSA. As DNA, the CDR3 is TGTGCCAGCAGCTTAGAGCTGGGAGGGTCCTACGAGCAGTACTTC. It yields the protein CASSLELGGSYEQYF.

To note about this clonotype: A read error may explain this, as a much larger clone is one base away. The chain employs TRBV20-1 and TRBJ2-3; TRBD1 is a possible D gene (6 bases). This CDR3 region has 15 residues. Germline V gene sequence: CDR1 DFQATT, CDR2 SNEGSKA (reference sequence). V was shortened by 5 bases and J by 3 bases, with 18 bases between the two germline ends. In DNA, the CDR3 is TGCAGTGCTCTCAATGGGGGCCGGGCGACAGATACGCAGTATTTT. Amino acids: CSALNGGRATDTQYF.

This chain uses TRBV9 with TRBJ2-3; D is tentatively TRBD1 or TRBD2 (7 bases each). The V end was cut by 2 bases, the J end by 4 bases, with 11 bases between. Per germline, CDR1 SGDLS and CDR2 YYNGEE. This CDR3 spans 14 amino acids. The CDR3: CASSVTGRADTQYF. Here the CDR3 DNA reads TGTGCCAGCAGCGTGACAGGGAGGGCAGATACGCAGTATTTT. The variable domain in full, with the rest retrieved from reference TRBV9 and TRBJ2-3, is DSGVTQTPKHLITATGQRVTLRCSPRSGDLSVYWYQQSLDQGLQFLIQYYNGEERAKGNILERFSAQQFPDLHSELNLSSLELGDSALYFCASSVTGRADTQYFGPGTRLTVL.

The sample holds a few counts of this clonotype. The chain employs TRBV29-1 and TRBJ2-4; weak D call: TRBD1 (6 bases). Germline values: CDR1 SQVTM, CDR2 ANQGSEA. The CDR3 is 12 amino acids. Between the trimmed V and J ends, which lost 6 bases and 9 bases, there was a span of 15 bases. CDR3 loop: CSVATGLFIQYF. The DNA of the CDR3 is TGCAGCGTGGCAACAGGGTTATTCATTCAGTACTTC.

A remark on this clonotype: At one boundary the junction diverges from the germline segment, which might be a read error. The chain joins TRBV7-9 to TRBJ2-5; D gene ambiguous. This CDR3 has 13 residues. The germline CDR1 and CDR2 sequences are SEHNR and FQNEAQ (reference sequence). The CDR3 loop is CASSPDPARTQNF. The CDR3 nucleotides read TGTGCCAGCAGCCCAGACCCAGCCAGGACCCAGAACTTC.

This rearrangement joins TRBV6-2 or TRBV6-3 to TRBJ2-7; D perhaps matches TRBD1 (6 bases). V gave up 2 bases and J gave up 7 bases, with 15 bases separating them. Germline CDR1 is MNHEY and CDR2 is SVGEGT. The CDR3 is made up of 14 amino acids. For the CDR3, the DNA is TGTGCCAGCAGTTACCTCCGGGACACCGGGGAGCAGTACTTC. It translates to CASSYLRDTGEQYF.